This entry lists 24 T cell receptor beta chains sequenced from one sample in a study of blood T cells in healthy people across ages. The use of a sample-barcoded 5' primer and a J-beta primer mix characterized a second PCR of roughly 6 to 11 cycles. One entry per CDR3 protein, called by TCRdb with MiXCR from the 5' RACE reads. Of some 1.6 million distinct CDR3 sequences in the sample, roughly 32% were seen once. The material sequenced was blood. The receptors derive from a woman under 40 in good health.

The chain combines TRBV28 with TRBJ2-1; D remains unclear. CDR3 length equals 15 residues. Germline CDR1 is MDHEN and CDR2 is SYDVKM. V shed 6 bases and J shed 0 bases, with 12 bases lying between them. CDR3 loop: CASSSNSPSYNEQFF. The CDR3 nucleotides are TGTGCCAGCAGCTCGAACAGCCCCTCCTACAATGAGCAGTTCTTC.

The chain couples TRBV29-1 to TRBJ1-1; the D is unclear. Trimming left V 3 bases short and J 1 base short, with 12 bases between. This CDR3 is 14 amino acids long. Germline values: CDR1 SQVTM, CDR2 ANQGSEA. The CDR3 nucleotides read TGCAGCGTTGACTTTGAGCCAGAGAACACTGAAGCTTTCTTT. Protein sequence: CSVDFEPENTEAFF.

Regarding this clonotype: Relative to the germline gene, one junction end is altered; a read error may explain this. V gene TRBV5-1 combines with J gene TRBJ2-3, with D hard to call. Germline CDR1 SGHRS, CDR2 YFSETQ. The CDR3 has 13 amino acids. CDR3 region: CVSSLSDRDTQYF. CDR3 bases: TGCGTCAGCAGCTTGTCAGACCGAGATACGCAGTATTTT.

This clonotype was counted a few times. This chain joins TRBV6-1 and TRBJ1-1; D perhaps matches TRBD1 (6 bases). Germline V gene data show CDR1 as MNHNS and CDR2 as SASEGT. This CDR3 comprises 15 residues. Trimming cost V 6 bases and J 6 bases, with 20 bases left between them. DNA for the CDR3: TGTGCCAGCAGAGGAGGGGGTGCAGGGGACGCTGAAGCTTTCTTT. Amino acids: CASRGGGAGDAEAFF.

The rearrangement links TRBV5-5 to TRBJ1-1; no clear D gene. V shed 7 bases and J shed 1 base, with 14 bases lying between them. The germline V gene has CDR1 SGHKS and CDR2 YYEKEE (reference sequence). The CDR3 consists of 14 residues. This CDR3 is CASHSFLQNTEAFF. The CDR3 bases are TGTGCCAGCCACAGCTTTTTGCAGAACACTGAAGCTTTCTTT.

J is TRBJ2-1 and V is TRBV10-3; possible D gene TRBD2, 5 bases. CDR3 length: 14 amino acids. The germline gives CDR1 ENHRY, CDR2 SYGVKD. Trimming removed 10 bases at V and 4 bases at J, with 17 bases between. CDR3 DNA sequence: TGTGCCACTTTAGCGAACCTGTTTTACAATGAGCAGTTCTTC. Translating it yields CATLANLFYNEQFF.

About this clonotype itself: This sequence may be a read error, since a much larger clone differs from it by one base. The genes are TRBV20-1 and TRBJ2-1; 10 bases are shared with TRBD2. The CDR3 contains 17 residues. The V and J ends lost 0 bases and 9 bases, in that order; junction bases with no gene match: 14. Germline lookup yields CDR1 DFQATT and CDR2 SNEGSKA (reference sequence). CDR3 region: CSARDTSGATPVGEQFF. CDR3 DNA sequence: TGCAGTGCTAGAGACACTAGCGGGGCCACCCCCGTGGGTGAGCAGTTCTTC.

The CDR3 is CSPSEKSYGYTF. The CDR3 region has the DNA TGCAGTCCCTCGGAGAAAAGCTATGGCTACACCTTC. This chain uses TRBV20-1 with TRBJ1-2, with D unclear. The germline CDR1 and CDR2 sequences are DFQATT and SNEGSKA (reference sequence). This CDR3 spans 12 amino acids. V dropped 8 bases and J dropped 4 bases, with 14 bases sitting between them.

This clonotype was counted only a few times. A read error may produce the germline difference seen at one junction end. The CDR3 DNA sequence: TGTGCCAGCAGCTCAACGACAGACTATGGCTGCACCTTC. This codes for CASSSTTDYGCTF. J is TRBJ1-2 and V is TRBV28; D may be TRBD1 (5 bases). The CDR3 totals 13 residues. The V gene's germline CDR1 is MDHEN and CDR2 SYDVKM.

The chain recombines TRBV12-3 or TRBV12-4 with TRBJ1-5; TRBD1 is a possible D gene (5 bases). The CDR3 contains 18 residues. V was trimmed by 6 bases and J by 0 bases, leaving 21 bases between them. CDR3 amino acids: CASSPAGPLTDSNQPQHF. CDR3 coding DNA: TGTGCCAGCAGCCCTGCGGGACCGCTTACTGATAGCAATCAGCCCCAGCATTTT.

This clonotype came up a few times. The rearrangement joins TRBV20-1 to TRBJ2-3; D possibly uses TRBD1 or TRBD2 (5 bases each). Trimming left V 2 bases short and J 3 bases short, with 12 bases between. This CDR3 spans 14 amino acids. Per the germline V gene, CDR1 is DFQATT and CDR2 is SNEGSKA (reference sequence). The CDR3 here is CSARTPWGTDTQYF. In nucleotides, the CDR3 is TGCAGTGCTAGAACACCTTGGGGGACAGATACGCAGTATTTT.

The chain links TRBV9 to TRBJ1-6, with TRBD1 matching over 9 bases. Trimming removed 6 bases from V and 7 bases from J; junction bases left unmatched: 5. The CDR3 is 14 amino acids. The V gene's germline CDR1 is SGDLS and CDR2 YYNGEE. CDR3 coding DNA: TGTGCCAGCAACCGACAGGGGGTAAATTCACCCCTCCACTTT. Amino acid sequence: CASNRQGVNSPLHF.

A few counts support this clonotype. This chain's CDR3 is CASSPGAQRNEQYF. CDR3 in DNA: TGTGCCAGCTCACCGGGGGCTCAAAGGAACGAGCAGTACTTC. The V gene is TRBV18, the J gene TRBJ2-7, with D maybe TRBD1 (6 bases). The V gene lost 3 bases and the J gene lost 5 bases, with 14 bases spanning the gap. CDR1 KGHSH and CDR2 LQKENI come from the germline V gene. CDR3 size: 14 residues.

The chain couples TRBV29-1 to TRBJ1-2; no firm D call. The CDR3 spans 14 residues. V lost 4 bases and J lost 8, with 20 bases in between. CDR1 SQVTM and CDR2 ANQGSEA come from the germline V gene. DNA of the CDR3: TGCAGCGTTGCCTCTACCCTGCGGAGTGTGGGCTACACCTTC. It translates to CSVASTLRSVGYTF.

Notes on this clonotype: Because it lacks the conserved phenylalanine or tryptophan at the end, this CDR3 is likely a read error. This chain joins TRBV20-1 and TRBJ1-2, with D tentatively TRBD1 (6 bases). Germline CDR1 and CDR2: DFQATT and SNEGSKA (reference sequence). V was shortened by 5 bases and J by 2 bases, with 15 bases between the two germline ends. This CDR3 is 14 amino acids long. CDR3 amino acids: CSAQDRWYNYGYTL. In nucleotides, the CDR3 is TGCAGTGCTCAAGACAGGTGGTACAACTATGGCTACACCCTC.

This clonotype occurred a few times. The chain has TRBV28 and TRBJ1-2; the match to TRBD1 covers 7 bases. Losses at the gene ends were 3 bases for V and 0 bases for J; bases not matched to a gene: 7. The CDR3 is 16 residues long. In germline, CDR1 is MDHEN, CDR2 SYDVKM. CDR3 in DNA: TGTGCCAGCAGTTTTTCAGGGGGAGAGGCTAACTATGGCTACACCTTC. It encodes CASSFSGGEANYGYTF.

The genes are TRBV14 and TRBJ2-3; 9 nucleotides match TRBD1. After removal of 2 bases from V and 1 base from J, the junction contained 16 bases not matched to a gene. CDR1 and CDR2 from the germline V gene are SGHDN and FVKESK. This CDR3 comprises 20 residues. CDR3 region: CASSQLQTGGWNLRTDTQYF. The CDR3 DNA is TGTGCCAGCAGCCAACTACAAACAGGGGGCTGGAATCTTCGCACAGATACGCAGTATTTT.

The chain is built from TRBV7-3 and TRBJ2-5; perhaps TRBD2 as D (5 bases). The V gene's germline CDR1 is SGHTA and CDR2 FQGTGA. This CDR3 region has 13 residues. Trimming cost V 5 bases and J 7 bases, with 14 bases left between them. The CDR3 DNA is TGTGCCAGCAGCGTACAAGGACGGGGGACCCAGTACTTC. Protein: CASSVQGRGTQYF.

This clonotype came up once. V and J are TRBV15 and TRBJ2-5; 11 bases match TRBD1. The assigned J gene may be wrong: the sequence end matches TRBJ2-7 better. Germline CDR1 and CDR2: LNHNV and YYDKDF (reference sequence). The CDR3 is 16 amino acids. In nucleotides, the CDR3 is TGTGCCACCAGCAGAGAGGGGGGGACAGGGGGAGGCGAGCAGTACTTC. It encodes CATSREGGTGGGEQYF.

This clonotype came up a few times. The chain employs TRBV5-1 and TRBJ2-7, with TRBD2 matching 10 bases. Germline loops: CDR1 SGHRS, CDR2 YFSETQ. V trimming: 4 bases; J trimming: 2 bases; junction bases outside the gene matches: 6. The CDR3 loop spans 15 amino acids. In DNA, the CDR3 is TGCGCCAGCAGCGATCGGACTAGCGGAACCTACGAGCAGTACTTC. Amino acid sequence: CASSDRTSGTYEQYF.

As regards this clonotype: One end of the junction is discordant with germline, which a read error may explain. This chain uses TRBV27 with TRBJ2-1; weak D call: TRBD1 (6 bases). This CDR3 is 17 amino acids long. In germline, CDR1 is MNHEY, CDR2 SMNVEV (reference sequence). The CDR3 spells CASCLNRRGSSYNEQFF. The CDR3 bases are TGTGCCAGCTGTTTGAACCGCAGGGGCAGCTCCTACAATGAGCAGTTCTTC.

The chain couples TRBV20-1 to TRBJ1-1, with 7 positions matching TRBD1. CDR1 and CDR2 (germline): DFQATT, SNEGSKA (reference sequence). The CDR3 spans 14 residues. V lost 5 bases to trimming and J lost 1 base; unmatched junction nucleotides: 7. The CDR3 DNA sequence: TGCAGTGCTGACAGGGAACTCCGGAACACTGAAGCTTTCTTT. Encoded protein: CSADRELRNTEAFF.

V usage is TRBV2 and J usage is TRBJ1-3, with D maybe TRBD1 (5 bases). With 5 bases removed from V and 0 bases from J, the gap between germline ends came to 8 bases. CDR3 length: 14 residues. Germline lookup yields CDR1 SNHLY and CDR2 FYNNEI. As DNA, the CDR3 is TGTGCCAGCAGTTACAGGAGCTCTGGAAACACCATATATTTT. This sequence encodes CASSYRSSGNTIYF.

CDR3 in DNA: TGTGCCAGCAGCCAAGACTCGGCCCAGGGGAATGAAAAACTGTTTTTT. Its translation is CASSQDSAQGNEKLFF. This chain uses TRBV3-1 with TRBJ1-4, with D possibly matching TRBD1 (6 bases). This CDR3 has 16 residues. V lost 0 bases to trimming and J lost 5 bases, with 13 bases between them. CDR1 is LGHDT and CDR2 is YNNKEL in the germline V gene (reference sequence).